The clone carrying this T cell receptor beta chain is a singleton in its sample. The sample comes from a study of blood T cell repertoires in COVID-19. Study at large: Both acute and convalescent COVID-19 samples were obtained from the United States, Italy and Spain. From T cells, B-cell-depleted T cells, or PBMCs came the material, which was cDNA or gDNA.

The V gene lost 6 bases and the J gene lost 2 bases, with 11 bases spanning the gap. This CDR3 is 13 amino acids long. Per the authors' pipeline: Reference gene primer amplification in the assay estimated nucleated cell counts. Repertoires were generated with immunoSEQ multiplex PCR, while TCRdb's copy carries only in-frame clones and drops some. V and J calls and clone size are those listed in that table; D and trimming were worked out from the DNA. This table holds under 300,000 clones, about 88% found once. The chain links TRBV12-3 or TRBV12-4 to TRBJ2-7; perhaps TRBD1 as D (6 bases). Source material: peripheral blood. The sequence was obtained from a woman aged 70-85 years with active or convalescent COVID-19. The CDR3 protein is CASRSTGTYEQYF. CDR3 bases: TGTGCCAGCAGGTCCACAGGGACCTACGAGCAGTACTTC.